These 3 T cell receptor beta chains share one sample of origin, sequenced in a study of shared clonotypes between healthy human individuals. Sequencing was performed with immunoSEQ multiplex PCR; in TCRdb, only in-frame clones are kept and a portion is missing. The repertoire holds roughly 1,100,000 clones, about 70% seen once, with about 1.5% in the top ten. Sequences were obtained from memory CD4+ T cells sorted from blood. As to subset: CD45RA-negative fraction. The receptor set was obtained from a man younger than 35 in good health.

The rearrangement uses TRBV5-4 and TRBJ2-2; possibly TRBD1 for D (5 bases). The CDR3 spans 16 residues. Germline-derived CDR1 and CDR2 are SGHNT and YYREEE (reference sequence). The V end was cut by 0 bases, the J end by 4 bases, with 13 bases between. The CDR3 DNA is TGTGCCAGCAGCTTGGAGCCTCAGGGCGTCACCGGGGAGCTGTTTTTT. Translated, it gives CASSLEPQGVTGELFF.

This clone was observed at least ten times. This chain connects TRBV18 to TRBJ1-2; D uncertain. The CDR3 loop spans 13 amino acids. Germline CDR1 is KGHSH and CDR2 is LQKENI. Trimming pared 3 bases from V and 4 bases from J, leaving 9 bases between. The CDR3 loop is CASSPPGTYGYTF. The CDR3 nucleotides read TGTGCCAGCTCACCTCCGGGCACCTATGGCTACACCTTC.

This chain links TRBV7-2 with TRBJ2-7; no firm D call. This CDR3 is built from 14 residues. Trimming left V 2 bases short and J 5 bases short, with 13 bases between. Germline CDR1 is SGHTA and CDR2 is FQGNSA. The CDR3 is CASSLFLVSDEQYF. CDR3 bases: TGTGCCAGCAGCTTATTCCTGGTATCGGACGAGCAGTACTTC. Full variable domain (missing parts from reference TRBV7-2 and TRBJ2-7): GAGVSQSPSNKVTEKGKDVELRCDPISGHTALYWYRQSLGQGLEFLIYFQGNSAPDKSGLPSDRFSAERTGGSVSTLTIQRTQQEDSAVYLCASSLFLVSDEQYFGPGTRLTVT.